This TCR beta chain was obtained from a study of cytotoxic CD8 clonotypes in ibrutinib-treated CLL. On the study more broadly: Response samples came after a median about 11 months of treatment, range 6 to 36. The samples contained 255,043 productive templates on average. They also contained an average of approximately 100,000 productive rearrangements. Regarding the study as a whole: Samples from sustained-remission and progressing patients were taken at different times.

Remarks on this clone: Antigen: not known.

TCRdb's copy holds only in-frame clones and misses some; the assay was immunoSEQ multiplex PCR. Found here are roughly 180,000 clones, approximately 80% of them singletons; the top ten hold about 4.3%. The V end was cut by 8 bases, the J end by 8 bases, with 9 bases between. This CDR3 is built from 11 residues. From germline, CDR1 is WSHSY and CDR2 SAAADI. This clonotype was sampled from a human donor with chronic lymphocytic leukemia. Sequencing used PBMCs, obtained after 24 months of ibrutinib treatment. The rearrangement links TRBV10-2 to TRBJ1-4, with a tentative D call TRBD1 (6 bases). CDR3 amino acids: CASGTPEKLFF. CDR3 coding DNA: TGCGCCAGCGGGACACCAGAAAAACTGTTTTTT.